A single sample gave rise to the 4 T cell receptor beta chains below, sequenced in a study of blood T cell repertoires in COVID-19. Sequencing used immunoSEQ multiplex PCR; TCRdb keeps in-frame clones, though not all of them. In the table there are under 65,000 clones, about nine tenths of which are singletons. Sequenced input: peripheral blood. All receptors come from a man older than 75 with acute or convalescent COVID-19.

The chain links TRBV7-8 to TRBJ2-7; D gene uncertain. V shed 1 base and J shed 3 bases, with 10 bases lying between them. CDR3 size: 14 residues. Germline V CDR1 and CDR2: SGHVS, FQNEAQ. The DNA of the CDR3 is TGTGCCAGCAGCTTAGGGCTGCATGGCTACGAGCAGTACTTC. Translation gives CASSLGLHGYEQYF.

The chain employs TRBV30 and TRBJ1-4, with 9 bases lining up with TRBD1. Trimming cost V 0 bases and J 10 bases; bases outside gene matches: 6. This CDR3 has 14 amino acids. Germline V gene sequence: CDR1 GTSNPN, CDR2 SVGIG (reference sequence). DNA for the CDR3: TGTGCCTGGAGTGTGACAGGGGGATCTGGAAAACTGTTTTTT. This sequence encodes CAWSVTGGSGKLFF.

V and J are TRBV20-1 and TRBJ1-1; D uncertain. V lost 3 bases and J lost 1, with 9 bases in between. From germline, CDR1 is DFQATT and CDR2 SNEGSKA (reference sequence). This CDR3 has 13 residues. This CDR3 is CSASQDQNTEAFF. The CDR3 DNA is TGCAGTGCTAGTCAGGATCAGAACACTGAAGCTTTCTTT.

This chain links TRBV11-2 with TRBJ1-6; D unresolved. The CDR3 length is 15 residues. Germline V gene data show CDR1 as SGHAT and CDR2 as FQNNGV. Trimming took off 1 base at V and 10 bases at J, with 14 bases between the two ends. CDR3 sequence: CASSLGESQSSPLHF. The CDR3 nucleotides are TGTGCCAGCAGCTTAGGGGAGTCCCAGAGCTCACCCCTCCACTTT.